This passage covers 29 T cell receptor beta chains from one sample sequenced in a study of T cell responses to AZD1222 COVID-19 vaccine. Assay: immunoSEQ multiplex PCR; the TCRdb copy retains only in-frame clones and omits some. The data hold over 150,000 clones, with 90% observed a single time. The starting material was peripheral blood, obtained on day 0 of AZD1222 vaccination. The receptors here all came from an adult in good health.

The CDR3 nucleotides are TGTGCCAGCTCACCAGACGAGTCGGGCTACACCTTC. It encodes CASSPDESGYTF. The chain recombines TRBV18 with TRBJ1-2, with D hard to call. Between the trimmed V and J ends, which lost 2 bases and 8 bases, there was a span of 9 bases. CDR3 length equals 12 residues. Per germline, CDR1 KGHSH and CDR2 LQKENI.

About this clone: Because the CDR3's place on the DNA is in doubt, the DNA is left out and the CDR3 is given as listed by TCRdb. The rearrangement joins TRBV5-6 to TRBJ2-4. Inclusive of both ends, the CDR3 amounts to 15 amino acids. CDR1 and CDR2 (germline): SGHDT, YYEEEE. The CDR3 sequence: CASSGSGRAKNIQYF.

The rearrangement joins TRBV6-5 to TRBJ1-4; perhaps TRBD1 as D (6 bases). Trimming removed 2 bases from V and 5 bases from J, with 15 bases in between. The CDR3 consists of 16 residues. Germline V gene data show CDR1 as MNHEY and CDR2 as SVGAGI. The CDR3 protein is CASSYTRDTGNEKLFF. CDR3 DNA: TGTGCCAGCAGTTACACGAGGGACACGGGAAATGAAAAACTGTTTTTT.

A remark on this clone: Other nucleotide sequences in the sample specify the same CDR3. This chain joins TRBV5-1 and TRBJ1-5; 9 nucleotides line up with TRBD1. V lost 0 bases to trimming and J lost 7 bases; unmatched junction nucleotides: 2. The CDR3 has 14 amino acids. Germline V gene lookup returns CDR1 SGHRS and CDR2 YFSETQ. CDR3 nucleotide sequence: TGCGCCAGCAGCTTGGGGACAGGGGACCAGCCCCAGCATTTT. Amino acids: CASSLGTGDQPQHF. Full variable domain (remainder filled in from reference TRBV5-1 and TRBJ1-5): KAGVTQTPRYLIKTRGQQVTLSCSPISGHRSVSWYQQTPGQGLQFLFEYFSETQRNKGNFPGRFSGRQFSNSRSEMNVSTLELGDSALYLCASSLGTGDQPQHFGDGTRLSIL.

The chain employs TRBV9 and TRBJ1-2, with 7 bases matching TRBD1. The V segment lost 6 bases and the J segment 4 bases; nucleotides outside the gene matches: 9. Germline CDR1 SGDLS, CDR2 YYNGEE. CDR3 size: 14 residues. CDR3 residues: CASTPTQGVYGYTF. The CDR3 coding sequence is TGTGCCAGCACCCCCACCCAGGGGGTCTATGGCTACACCTTC.

This chain joins TRBV6-6 and TRBJ2-7, with TRBD2 identical over 9 bases. This CDR3 has 13 residues. In germline, CDR1 is MNHNY, CDR2 SVGAGI (reference sequence). Unmatched junction bases numbered 7, after V lost 6 bases and J lost 7 bases. The DNA of the CDR3 is TGTGCCAGCAGCTATAGCGGGGGCCAAGAGCAGTACTTC. This translates into CASSYSGGQEQYF.

This clone was found once. This chain connects TRBV9 to TRBJ1-1; D gene uncertain. The ends were cut back, 4 bases at V and 0 bases at J, with 10 bases in the middle. The length of the CDR3 is 14 residues. Germline lookup yields CDR1 SGDLS and CDR2 YYNGEE. CDR3 protein: CASSPGRLNTEAFF. The CDR3 bases are TGTGCCAGCAGCCCGGGAAGGTTGAACACTGAAGCTTTCTTT.

The rearrangement links TRBV3-1 (or the pseudogene TRBV3-2) to TRBJ1-1; perhaps TRBD1 as D (5 bases). The CDR3 length is 12 residues. Per germline, CDR1 LGHDT and CDR2 YNNKEL (reference sequence). The V end lost 5 bases, the J end lost 5 bases, and 9 bases lay between the germline ends. The CDR3 DNA reads TGTGCCAGCAGCGATACAGGAACTGAAGCTTTCTTT. Protein: CASSDTGTEAFF.

The chain combines TRBV24-1 with TRBJ2-3; 9 bases fit TRBD1. V was clipped by 0 bases and J by 5 bases; unmatched bases: 5. CDR1 KGHDR and CDR2 SFDVKD come from the germline V gene. There are 16 residues in the CDR3. This CDR3 is CATSDLRTGELDTQYF. In nucleotides, the CDR3 is TGTGCCACCAGTGATTTGCGGACAGGGGAGTTAGATACGCAGTATTTT.

The V and J genes are TRBV6-6 and TRBJ1-1, with D perhaps matching TRBD1 (5 bases). V was trimmed by 0 bases and J by 1 base, leaving 12 bases between them. Germline CDR1 reads MNHNY; CDR2 reads SVGAGI (reference sequence). CDR3 length: 16 residues. The CDR3 sequence is CASSYSISGPNTEAFF. The CDR3 DNA reads TGTGCCAGCAGTTACTCGATCTCAGGGCCGAACACTGAAGCTTTCTTT.

This clone has a handful of counts. V gene TRBV6-4 combines with J gene TRBJ2-5; D may match TRBD1 or TRBD2 (6 bases each). The V and J ends lost 5 bases and 1 base respectively, with 11 bases between them. This CDR3 is 14 amino acids long. Germline V gene data show CDR1 as MRHNA and CDR2 as SNTAGT. The CDR3 DNA sequence: TGTGCCAGCAGTTTACAGGGAGGCCAAGAGACCCAGTACTTC. Residues: CASSLQGGQETQYF.

V and J are TRBV19 and TRBJ1-5; D is undetermined. The CDR3 has 14 residues. Trimming cost V 4 bases and J 0 bases, with 7 bases left between them. Germline-derived CDR1 and CDR2 are LNHDA and SQIVND (reference sequence). CDR3 nucleotides: TGTGCCAGTAGTAGAACAGATAGCAATCAGCCCCAGCATTTT. This codes for CASSRTDSNQPQHF.

This clone was recorded once. The gene calls are TRBV7-8 and TRBJ2-7; D not certain. CDR1 is SGHVS and CDR2 is FQNEAQ in the germline V gene. The CDR3 is made up of 12 amino acids. Trimming left V 5 bases short and J 2 bases short, with 7 bases between. This CDR3 reads CASSPYAYEQYF. The CDR3 coding sequence is TGTGCCAGCAGCCCATACGCCTACGAGCAGTACTTC.

The table lists this clone with a count of one. The chain links TRBV7-9 to TRBJ2-7, with D unclear. CDR1 and CDR2 from the germline V gene are SEHNR and FQNEAQ (reference sequence). V lost 4 bases and J 2 bases, leaving 15 bases between the germline ends. The CDR3 covers 15 residues. The chain's CDR3 is CASSSPLAPAYEQYF. The CDR3 DNA reads TGTGCCAGCAGCTCCCCTCTCGCCCCTGCCTACGAGCAGTACTTC.

This chain links TRBV11-3 with TRBJ1-3, with 8 bases fitting TRBD1. Per germline, CDR1 SGHNT and CDR2 YENEEA. After removal of 6 bases from V and 8 bases from J, the junction contained 12 bases not matched to a gene. The CDR3 loop spans 15 amino acids. The CDR3 nucleotides are TGTGCCAGCAGTCTTGACGGGACAGGACGATACACCATATATTTT. This codes for CASSLDGTGRYTIYF.

This rearrangement joins TRBV7-9 to TRBJ1-1; 9 bases fit TRBD1. V shed 2 bases and J 5 bases; nucleotides not matched to a gene: 3. CDR3 size: 14 residues. The V gene's germline CDR1 is SEHNR and CDR2 FQNEAQ (reference sequence). The CDR3 is CASSLRTGVTEAFF. DNA of the CDR3: TGTGCCAGCAGCTTAAGGACAGGGGTAACTGAAGCTTTCTTT.

The V and J genes are TRBV12-3 or TRBV12-4 and TRBJ2-2; the D is unclear. CDR3 size: 13 residues. V lost 7 bases and J lost 6, with 12 bases in between. The CDR3 region has the DNA TGTGCCAGCACCACCTACATTCCCGGGGAGCTGTTTTTT. This sequence encodes CASTTYIPGELFF.

The chain employs TRBV6-5 and TRBJ1-5; no firm D call. Trimming removed 6 bases at V and 4 bases at J, with 16 bases between. In germline, CDR1 is MNHEY, CDR2 SVGAGI. The CDR3 has 15 residues. CDR3 sequence: CASSAWHWGNQPQHF. The DNA of the CDR3 is TGTGCCAGCAGCGCTTGGCACTGGGGAAATCAGCCCCAGCATTTT.

This chain joins TRBV19 and TRBJ1-6; possible D gene TRBD1, 5 bases. V was cut by 5 bases and J by 0 bases, with 14 bases left in between. Germline values: CDR1 LNHDA, CDR2 SQIVND (reference sequence). The CDR3 runs to 17 residues. In nucleotides, the CDR3 is TGTGCCAGTAGTGGGCCGGACATAAGCTCCTATAATTCACCCCTCCACTTT. This sequence encodes CASSGPDISSYNSPLHF.

The chain combines TRBV9 with TRBJ1-4; possibly TRBD1 for D (6 bases). The germline gives CDR1 SGDLS, CDR2 YYNGEE. The CDR3 has 15 amino acids. V was shortened by 2 bases and J by 2 bases, with 10 bases between the two germline ends. CDR3 loop: CASSVHTGTNEKLFF. As DNA, the CDR3 is TGTGCCAGCAGCGTTCATACAGGGACTAATGAAAAACTGTTTTTT.

The chain links TRBV5-1 to TRBJ1-1; no definite D call. With 6 bases removed from V and 5 bases from J, the gap between germline ends came to 17 bases. This CDR3 contains 14 residues. In germline, CDR1 is SGHRS, CDR2 YFSETQ. As DNA, the CDR3 is TGCGCCAGCACCCTCGGAGGGTTTGGGACTGAAGCTTTCTTT. Translated, it gives CASTLGGFGTEAFF.

In this sample, this clone turned up a few times. V usage is TRBV19 and J usage is TRBJ1-2; TRBD1 matches at 9 bases. Germline V gene sequence: CDR1 LNHDA, CDR2 SQIVND (reference sequence). The V and J ends lost 7 bases and 4 bases, in that order; junction bases with no gene match: 7. The CDR3 is 14 amino acids. The CDR3 DNA sequence: TGTGCCAGTACCGGACAGGGGCTGGCCTATGGCTACACCTTC. Translating it yields CASTGQGLAYGYTF.

V usage is TRBV6-6 and J usage is TRBJ1-1, with D perhaps TRBD1 (5 bases). From germline, CDR1 is MNHNY and CDR2 SVGAGI (reference sequence). The ends were cut back, 3 bases at V and 6 bases at J, with 20 bases in the middle. This CDR3 has 16 residues. CDR3 nucleotides: TGTGCCAGCAGTTATCCTTCAAAGGGGCGAGGCCCTGAAGCTTTCTTT. Translated, it gives CASSYPSKGRGPEAFF.

The chain recombines TRBV7-9 with TRBJ1-1; D is possibly TRBD1 (5 bases). Trimming took off 6 bases at V and 1 base at J, with 9 bases between the two ends. CDR1 is SEHNR, CDR2 FQNEAQ, per germline (reference sequence). There are 13 residues in the CDR3. CDR3 residues: CASSKTGNTEAFF. The DNA for the CDR3 is TGTGCCAGCAGTAAAACAGGGAACACTGAAGCTTTCTTT.

The chain combines TRBV28 with TRBJ1-4, with a weak D call TRBD1 (6 bases). Per the germline V gene, CDR1 is MDHEN and CDR2 is SYDVKM. The CDR3 sequence is 13 residues long. The V end lost 2 bases, the J end lost 8 bases, and 9 bases lay between the germline ends. Written as DNA, the CDR3 is TGTGCCAGCAGTTTACAGGGGAGAGAAAAACTGTTTTTT. It translates to CASSLQGREKLFF.

The rearrangement joins TRBV4-2 to TRBJ2-1, with 12 bases aligning to TRBD2. Germline CDR1 and CDR2: LGHNA and YNFKEQ. Trimming at V came to 1 base and at J to 4 bases, leaving 2 bases not matched to a gene. This CDR3 is built from 16 residues. The CDR3 here is CASSQGLAGDYNEQFF. CDR3 DNA: TGTGCCAGCAGCCAAGGACTAGCGGGGGATTACAATGAGCAGTTCTTC.

The V gene is TRBV30, the J gene TRBJ1-5; a possible D gene is TRBD1 (5 bases). V gave up 0 bases and J gave up 8 bases, with 14 bases separating them. The CDR3 is made up of 14 amino acids. CDR1 and CDR2 from the germline V gene are GTSNPN and SVGIG (reference sequence). In DNA, the CDR3 is TGTGCCTGGAGTGTAGGGCAGGGCTCGAAGCCCCAGCATTTT. Its translation: CAWSVGQGSKPQHF. Looking up the rest from reference TRBV30 and TRBJ1-5 gives the full variable domain: SQTIHQWPATLVQPVGSPLSLECTVEGTSNPNLYWYRQAAGRGLQLLFYSVGIGQISSEVPQNLSASRPQDRQFILSSKKLLLSDSGFYLCAWSVGQGSKPQHFGDGTRLSIL.

The V call is TRBV7-8, the J call TRBJ1-6; D gene uncertain. The CDR3 has 15 residues. Germline loops: CDR1 SGHVS, CDR2 FQNEAQ. V was trimmed by 2 bases and J by 0 bases, leaving 5 bases between them. The CDR3: CASSLTDSYNSPLHF. DNA for the CDR3: TGTGCCAGCAGCTTAACAGACTCCTATAATTCACCCCTCCACTTT.

The chain has TRBV7-8 and TRBJ2-6, with D possibly TRBD2 on 6 matching bases. The CDR3 runs 18 residues. V was cut by 5 bases and J by 0 bases, with 17 bases left in between. Germline V gene data show CDR1 as SGHVS and CDR2 as FQNEAQ. CDR3 bases: TGTGCCAGCAGCCCCCGCGGGATAGTCCTCTCTGGGGCCAACGTCCTGACTTTC. Its translation is CASSPRGIVLSGANVLTF.